This TCR beta chain was identified during a study of CD4+ T cells in melanoma. Findings and caveats of the study: In melanoma, neoantigen-specific CD4+ T cells reportedly differed in differentiation state. A reported correlation linked neoantigen-specific CD4+ T cells to CD8+, macrophage and B cell function.

Turning to this clone: Antigen unknown.

The CDR3 consists of 13 residues. In germline, CDR1 is SQVTM, CDR2 ANQGSEA. The V and J ends lost 1 base and 1 base respectively, with 2 bases between them. The repertoire was sequenced with immunoSEQ multiplex PCR; TCRdb's copy has only in-frame clones and lacks some. Among approximately 14,000 clones listed, around 68% were seen once. The chain joins TRBV29-1 to TRBJ2-6, with D hard to call. The receptor was derived from a human donor with melanoma. Material: cells from a culture (not recorded whether cultured in vitro). The CDR3 DNA sequence: TGCAGCGTTGAAGGTTCTGGGGCCAACGTCCTGACTTTC. This translates into CSVEGSGANVLTF. The variable domain in full, completed from reference TRBV29-1 and TRBJ2-6, reads SAVISQKPSRDICQRGTSLTIQCQVDSQVTMMFWYRQQPGQSLTLIATANQGSEATYESGFVIDKFPISRPNLTFSTLTVSNMSPEDSSIYLCSVEGSGANVLTFGAGSRLTVL.